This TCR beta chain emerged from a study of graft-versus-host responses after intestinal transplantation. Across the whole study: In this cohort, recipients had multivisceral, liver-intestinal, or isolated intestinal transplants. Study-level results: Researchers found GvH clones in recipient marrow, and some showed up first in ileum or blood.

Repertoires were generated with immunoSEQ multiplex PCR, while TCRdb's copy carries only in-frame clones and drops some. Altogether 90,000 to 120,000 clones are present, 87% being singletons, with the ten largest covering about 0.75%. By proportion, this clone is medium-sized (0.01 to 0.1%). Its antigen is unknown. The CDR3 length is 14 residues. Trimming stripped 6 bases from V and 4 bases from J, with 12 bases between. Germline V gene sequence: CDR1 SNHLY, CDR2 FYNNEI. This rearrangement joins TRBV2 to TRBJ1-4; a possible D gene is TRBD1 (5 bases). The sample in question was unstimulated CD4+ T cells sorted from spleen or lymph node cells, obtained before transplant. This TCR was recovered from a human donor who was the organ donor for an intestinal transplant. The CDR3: CASSPGRFNEKLFF. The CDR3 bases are TGTGCCAGCAGCCCGGGACGGTTTAATGAAAAACTGTTTTTT.